The 30 T cell receptor beta chains listed next were all sequenced from one sample in a study of cytomegalovirus exposure and HLA in healthy donors. The PCR made use of 60 Vbeta and 13 Jbeta primers. Measured with immunoSEQ multiplex PCR; TCRdb has only the in-frame clones, and not every one. The sample lists 100,000 to 150,000 clones; 60% to 80% were seen once. Sequenced material: PBMCs. The receptors come from a woman in her sixties in good health and CMV-seropositive.

The chain joins TRBV18 to TRBJ2-7, with D unresolved. Germline V gives CDR1 KGHSH, CDR2 LQKENI. The V gene lost 4 bases and the J gene lost 5 bases, with 12 bases spanning the gap. This CDR3 is 13 amino acids long. The CDR3: CASSLVGEDEQYF. The CDR3 DNA is TGTGCCAGCTCACTAGTCGGTGAGGACGAGCAGTACTTC.

This rearrangement joins TRBV7-8 to TRBJ2-2; 7 bases map to TRBD2. Unmatched junction bases numbered 2, after V lost 1 base and J lost 6 bases. The CDR3 is 14 residues long. Per germline, CDR1 SGHVS and CDR2 FQNEAQ. CDR3 in amino acids: CASSLVGGAGELFF. CDR3 nucleotides: TGTGCCAGCAGCTTAGTGGGGGGGGCCGGGGAGCTGTTTTTT.

The gene calls are TRBV18 and TRBJ1-4, with D perhaps matching TRBD1 (6 bases). With 8 bases removed from V and 3 bases from J, the gap between germline ends came to 13 bases. In germline, CDR1 is KGHSH, CDR2 LQKENI. The CDR3 runs 14 residues. The CDR3 sequence is CASTPQGSNEKLFF. The CDR3 DNA follows: TGTGCCAGCACTCCGCAGGGGTCTAATGAAAAACTGTTTTTT.

V and J are TRBV5-4 and TRBJ2-3, with TRBD2 matching 14 bases. The CDR3 consists of 16 residues. The germline V gene has CDR1 SGHNT and CDR2 YYREEE (reference sequence). The junction had 6 bases not matched to a gene; V was cut back by 4 bases and J by 5 bases. The CDR3 DNA reads TGTGCCAGCAGCCGGACTAGCGGGGGGCTCGGAGATACGCAGTATTTT. Protein: CASSRTSGGLGDTQYF.

The chain uses TRBV6-5 and TRBJ1-5; D gene unclear. This CDR3 contains 15 residues. The germline gives CDR1 MNHEY, CDR2 SVGAGI. The ends were cut back, 5 bases at V and 3 bases at J, with 14 bases in the middle. The CDR3 reads CASSPLAGINQPQHF. The CDR3 region has the DNA TGTGCCAGCAGTCCCCTCGCAGGCATCAATCAGCCCCAGCATTTT.

The chain uses TRBV5-1 and TRBJ1-1; D gene ambiguous. The CDR3 is made up of 15 amino acids. Trimming removed 4 bases at V and 1 base at J, with 14 bases between. CDR1 and CDR2 (germline): SGHRS, YFSETQ. Written as DNA, the CDR3 is TGCGCCAGCAGCGCCCTACAGAACCGGAACACTGAAGCTTTCTTT. Residues: CASSALQNRNTEAFF. Full variable domain (missing parts from reference TRBV5-1 and TRBJ1-1): KAGVTQTPRYLIKTRGQQVTLSCSPISGHRSVSWYQQTPGQGLQFLFEYFSETQRNKGNFPGRFSGRQFSNSRSEMNVSTLELGDSALYLCASSALQNRNTEAFFGQGTRLTVV.

V and J are TRBV19 and TRBJ1-1; 7 bases match TRBD1. The J segment lost 1 base and the V segment lost 8 bases, leaving 7 bases of the junction unmatched. CDR3 length: 14 residues. Germline CDR1 LNHDA, CDR2 SQIVND (reference sequence). The CDR3 spells CASDPGQKNTEAFF. In nucleotides, the CDR3 is TGTGCCAGTGACCCGGGACAGAAGAACACTGAAGCTTTCTTT.

CDR3 region: CASSPGPDNEQFF. The CDR3 DNA reads TGTGCCAGCAGTCCGGGTCCCGACAATGAGCAGTTCTTC. This chain joins TRBV5-4 and TRBJ2-1; D not certain. The length of the CDR3 is 13 residues. The V and J ends lost 5 bases and 5 bases respectively, with 11 bases between them. Per germline, CDR1 SGHNT and CDR2 YYREEE (reference sequence).

This clone was counted a single time. The chain links TRBV18 to TRBJ1-5; 8 nucleotides line up with TRBD1. Germline CDR1 reads KGHSH; CDR2 reads LQKENI. Trimming took 1 base from V and 7 from J; bases not matched to a gene: 6. This CDR3 has 15 residues. CDR3 sequence (DNA): TGTGCCAGCTCACCACTCGACAGGGGTGGGCAGCCCCAGCATTTT. This encodes CASSPLDRGGQPQHF.

This sequence joins TRBV6-1 and TRBJ1-5; D gene uncertain. The CDR3 runs 12 residues. With 4 bases removed from V and 4 bases from J, the gap between germline ends came to 5 bases. The germline V gene encodes CDR1 MNHNS and CDR2 SASEGT. As DNA, the CDR3 is TGTGCCAGCAGTGCGGGTAATCAGCCCCAGCATTTT. It translates to CASSAGNQPQHF.

This clone was observed a few times. J is TRBJ1-5 and V is TRBV4-1; D unresolved. With 0 bases removed from V and 4 bases from J, the gap between germline ends came to 10 bases. The germline gives CDR1 MGHRA, CDR2 YSYEKL. CDR3 length: 15 amino acids. The CDR3 here is CASSQDRSENQPQHF. The CDR3 nucleotides read TGCGCCAGCAGCCAAGATCGGTCGGAGAATCAGCCCCAGCATTTT.

This clone has just a few counts. The genes are TRBV2 and TRBJ1-1; D call uncertain. This CDR3 has 12 amino acids. V lost 6 bases and J 5 bases, leaving 10 bases between the germline ends. Germline V gene sequence: CDR1 SNHLY, CDR2 FYNNEI. CDR3 bases: TGTGCCAGCAGCCCCCCCAGGACTGAAGCTTTCTTT. Amino acids: CASSPPRTEAFF. The full variable domain, completed using reference TRBV2 and TRBJ1-1, is EPEVTQTPSHQVTQMGQEVILRCVPISNHLYFYWYRQILGQKVEFLVSFYNNEISEKSEIFDDQFSVERPDGSNFTLKIRSTKLEDSAMYFCASSPPRTEAFFGQGTRLTVV.

The gene calls are TRBV7-9 and TRBJ1-1; 7 bases match TRBD1. The germline V gene encodes CDR1 SEHNR and CDR2 FQNEAQ (reference sequence). The V gene end was trimmed by 8 bases and the J gene end by 6 bases; junction bases not matched to a gene: 9. CDR3 size: 13 residues. The CDR3 DNA sequence: TGTGCCAGCCGCGTTACAGGGGCATCTGAAGCTTTCTTT. Translated, it gives CASRVTGASEAFF.

This CDR3 is CASKPGMNTDTQYF. In DNA, the CDR3 is TGTGCCAGCAAACCGGGAATGAACACAGATACGCAGTATTTT. This chain uses TRBV2 with TRBJ2-3; D is perhaps TRBD2 (5 bases). Looked up from germline, CDR1 is SNHLY and CDR2 is FYNNEI. The CDR3 length is 14 residues. V lost 7 bases and J lost 2, with 13 bases in between.

This sequence joins TRBV6-5 and TRBJ1-4; D remains unclear. The CDR3 totals 13 residues. Trimming shortened V by 6 bases and J by 8 bases, and 13 bases separated the two germline ends. CDR1 and CDR2 from the germline V gene are MNHEY and SVGAGI. CDR3 in DNA: TGTGCCAGCAGACCCCCAGGTCGCGAAAAACTGTTTTTT. Translated: CASRPPGREKLFF.

The chain recombines TRBV5-4 with TRBJ2-1; D uncertain. The CDR3 is made up of 16 amino acids. Germline V gives CDR1 SGHNT, CDR2 YYREEE (reference sequence). V shed 0 bases and J shed 0 bases, with 10 bases lying between them. CDR3 sequence: CASSLGPSSSYNEQFF. The CDR3 nucleotides are TGTGCCAGCAGCTTGGGGCCCTCAAGCTCCTACAATGAGCAGTTCTTC.

CDR3 nucleotides: TGTGCCAGCAGTGACCGGACTAGCGGGGGCACGCAGTATTTT. As protein: CASSDRTSGGTQYF. This rearrangement joins TRBV6-4 to TRBJ2-3, with TRBD2 matching 13 bases. Germline lookup yields CDR1 MRHNA and CDR2 SNTAGT. Losses at the gene ends were 2 bases for V and 9 bases for J; bases not matched to a gene: 2. CDR3 length equals 14 residues.

The CDR3: CSVEGAYSGNTIYF. DNA for the CDR3: TGCAGCGTTGAAGGGGCGTACTCTGGAAACACCATATATTTT. This sequence joins TRBV29-1 and TRBJ1-3; no reliable D call. The V end was cut by 1 base, the J end by 0 bases, with 7 bases between. This CDR3 contains 14 residues. Germline V CDR1 and CDR2: SQVTM, ANQGSEA.

The gene calls are TRBV28 and TRBJ2-5; 8 positions match TRBD1. The CDR3 spans 14 residues. V shed 6 bases, J shed 4 bases, and the junction held 7 bases outside the gene matches. Germline V CDR1 and CDR2: MDHEN, SYDVKM. This CDR3 reads CASSSGQGRETQYF. CDR3 nucleotides: TGTGCCAGCAGCTCAGGACAGGGTAGAGAGACCCAGTACTTC.

The chain joins TRBV6-5 to TRBJ1-1; 9 nucleotides match TRBD1. Germline values: CDR1 MNHEY, CDR2 SVGAGI. The CDR3 has 13 residues. V lost 4 bases to trimming and J lost 5 bases; unmatched junction nucleotides: 2. The CDR3 DNA follows: TGTGCCAGCAGTTTTGGACAGGGGACTGAAGCTTTCTTT. As protein: CASSFGQGTEAFF.

The rearrangement links TRBV13 to TRBJ2-3; the match to TRBD2 covers 8 bases. The CDR3 sequence is 16 residues long. V dropped 2 bases and J dropped 6; count of bases not matched to a gene: 10. Looked up from germline, CDR1 is PRHDT and CDR2 is FYEKMQ (reference sequence). In DNA form, the CDR3 reads TGTGCCAGCAGCTTAAGAGCGGGGGCCGGCGGTGATACGCAGTATTTT. It is translated as CASSLRAGAGGDTQYF. Supplemented by reference TRBV13 and TRBJ2-3, the full variable domain reads AAGVIQSPRHLIKEKRETATLKCYPIPRHDTVYWYQQGPGQDPQFLISFYEKMQSDKGSIPDRFSAQQFSDYHSELNMSSLELGDSALYFCASSLRAGAGGDTQYFGPGTRLTVL.

V and J are TRBV6-5 and TRBJ2-7, with D maybe TRBD2 (5 bases). The CDR3 is made up of 12 amino acids. In germline, CDR1 is MNHEY, CDR2 SVGAGI. Trimming cost V 4 bases and J 4 bases, with 8 bases left between them. The CDR3 spells CASSSRGYEQYF. The CDR3 nucleotides read TGTGCCAGCAGTTCCCGGGGTTACGAGCAGTACTTC.

V gene TRBV5-1 combines with J gene TRBJ1-4, with 9 bases fitting TRBD1. Germline V gene sequence: CDR1 SGHRS, CDR2 YFSETQ. Trimming cost V 2 bases and J 0 bases; bases outside gene matches: 11. This CDR3 is built from 19 residues. Written as DNA, the CDR3 is TGCGCCAGCAGCTTAGACAGGGGGAGTTGGTTGGCAACTAATGAAAAACTGTTTTTT. Protein sequence: CASSLDRGSWLATNEKLFF.

This sequence joins TRBV5-4 and TRBJ2-7, with 9 bases that match TRBD1. The CDR3 consists of 15 residues. Germline lookup yields CDR1 SGHNT and CDR2 YYREEE (reference sequence). The V and J ends lost 4 bases and 2 bases, in that order; junction bases with no gene match: 7. For the CDR3, the DNA is TGTGCCAGCAGCCCTGGGACAGGGCCCCCCTACGAGCAGTACTTC. This codes for CASSPGTGPPYEQYF. The whole variable domain, filled in from reference TRBV5-4 and TRBJ2-7, reads ETGVTQSPTHLIKTRGQQVTLRCSSQSGHNTVSWYQQALGQGPQFIFQYYREEENGRGNFPPRFSGLQFPNYSSELNVNALELDDSALYLCASSPGTGPPYEQYFGPGTRLTVT.

The rearrangement joins TRBV7-6 to TRBJ2-1, with TRBD2 matching over 16 bases. The CDR3 totals 16 residues. With 5 bases clipped from V and 9 bases from J, the junction kept 7 bases outside the gene matches. CDR1 is SGHVS, CDR2 FNYEAQ, per germline. CDR3: CASSPGTSGGAGEQFF. Written as DNA, the CDR3 is TGTGCCAGCAGCCCCGGGACTAGCGGGGGGGCAGGTGAGCAGTTCTTC.

The chain is built from TRBV15 and TRBJ2-5; 10 bases are shared with TRBD1. The CDR3 runs 17 residues. The trim removed 4 bases at V and 5 bases at J, leaving 13 bases unmatched. CDR1 and CDR2 (germline): LNHNV, YYDKDF (reference sequence). CDR3 in DNA: TGTGCCACCAGCAAATTCTCCGGACAGGGGGGGAGGGAGACCCAGTACTTC. As protein: CATSKFSGQGGRETQYF.

V gene TRBV9 combines with J gene TRBJ1-2, with D possibly TRBD1 on 6 matching bases. V was shortened by 4 bases and J by 0 bases, with 19 bases between the two germline ends. The CDR3 loop spans 17 amino acids. Germline assignment: CDR1 SGDLS and CDR2 YYNGEE. CDR3 sequence (DNA): TGTGCCAGCAGCCCCCAAGGGGGAGGGGAACCTAACTATGGCTACACCTTC. Amino acids: CASSPQGGGEPNYGYTF.

The genes are TRBV5-6 and TRBJ1-4; 12 bases are a match to TRBD1. Germline assignment: CDR1 SGHDT and CDR2 YYEEEE. This CDR3 comprises 16 residues. The V segment lost 1 base and the J segment 5 bases; nucleotides outside the gene matches: 3. Here the CDR3 reads CASSLRDRGLNEKLFF. DNA of the CDR3: TGTGCCAGCAGCTTGCGGGACAGGGGGCTCAATGAAAAACTGTTTTTT. The complete variable domain, with remaining parts taken from reference TRBV5-6 and TRBJ1-4, reads DAGVTQSPTHLIKTRGQQVTLRCSPKSGHDTVSWYQQALGQGPQFIFQYYEEEERQRGNFPDRFSGHQFPNYSSELNVNALLLGDSALYLCASSLRDRGLNEKLFFGSGTQLSVL.

A single count supports this clone. The chain has TRBV6-5 and TRBJ1-3; D remains unclear. The CDR3 totals 15 residues. The V gene lost 5 bases and the J gene lost 0 bases, with 11 bases spanning the gap. CDR1 is MNHEY, CDR2 SVGAGI, per germline. The CDR3, as DNA: TGTGCCAGCAGTGCCCAACAGAGCTCTGGAAACACCATATATTTT. As protein: CASSAQQSSGNTIYF.

This chain links TRBV6-5 with TRBJ1-5; 8 bases agree with TRBD1. Germline CDR1 reads MNHEY; CDR2 reads SVGAGI. V lost 4 bases, J lost 3 bases, and 5 bases stayed unmatched. CDR3 length: 15 amino acids. The CDR3 here is CASSSGTGYNQPQHF. In nucleotides, the CDR3 is TGTGCCAGCAGTTCCGGGACAGGCTACAATCAGCCCCAGCATTTT.